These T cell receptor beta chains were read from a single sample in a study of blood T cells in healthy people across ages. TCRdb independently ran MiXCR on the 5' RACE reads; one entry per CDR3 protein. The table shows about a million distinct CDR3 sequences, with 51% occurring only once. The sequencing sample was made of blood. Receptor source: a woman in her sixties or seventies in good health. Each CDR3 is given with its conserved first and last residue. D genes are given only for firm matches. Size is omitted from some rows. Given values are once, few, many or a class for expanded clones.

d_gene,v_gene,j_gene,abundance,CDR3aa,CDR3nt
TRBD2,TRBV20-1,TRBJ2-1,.,CSARIAGAYNEQFF,TGCAGTGCTAGAATAGCGGGAGCATACAATGAGCAGTTCTTC
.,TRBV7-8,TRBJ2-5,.,CASSQPGVGKTQYF,TGTGCCAGCAGCCAGCCGGGAGTCGGGAAGACCCAGTACTTC
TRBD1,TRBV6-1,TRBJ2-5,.,CASTLRGLDRNEQYF,TGTGCCAGCACCCTCAGGGGGCTGGACCGCAATGAGCAGTACTTC
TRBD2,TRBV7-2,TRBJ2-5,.,CASSLGTLAGVGETQYF,TGTGCCAGCAGCTTAGGGACCTTAGCGGGAGTCGGCGAGACCCAGTACTTC
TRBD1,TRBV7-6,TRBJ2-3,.,CTSSLGQGLSTDTQYF,TGTACCAGCAGCTTGGGACAGGGTTTGAGCACAGATACGCAGTATTTT
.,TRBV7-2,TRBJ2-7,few,CASSTRHRATQYF,TGTGCCAGCAGCACTCGACACCGGGCAACCCAGTACTTC
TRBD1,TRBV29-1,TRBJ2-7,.,CSVEEGTGLSYEQYF,TGCAGCGTTGAAGAAGGGACAGGCTTATCCTACGAGCAGTACTTC
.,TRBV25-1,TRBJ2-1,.,CASMGQGQFF,TGTGCCAGCATGGGGCAGGGCCAGTTCTTC
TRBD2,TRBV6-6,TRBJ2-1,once,CASSYLAGNEQFF,TGTGCCAGCAGTTATCTAGCGGGCAATGAGCAGTTCTTC
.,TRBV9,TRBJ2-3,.,CASSHPISGTSTAGTDTQYF,TGTGCCAGCAGCCACCCAATATCAGGTACTAGCACCGCCGGGACAGATACGCAGTATTTT
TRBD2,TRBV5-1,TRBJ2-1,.,CASSLDGGTGYNEQFF,TGCGCCAGCAGCTTGGACGGGGGGACGGGCTACAATGAGCAGTTCTTC
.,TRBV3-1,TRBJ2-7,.,CASSQEWSLSYEQYF,TGTGCCAGCAGCCAAGAGTGGAGTCTCTCCTACGAGCAGTACTTC
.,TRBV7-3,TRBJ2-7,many,CASSLTRSFTYEQYF,TGTGCCAGCAGCTTAACAAGGTCGTTTACCTACGAGCAGTACTTC